The clone carrying this T cell receptor (beta chain) is a singleton in its sample. This sample was included in a study of blood T cell repertoires in COVID-19. The wider study: Samples taken during acute and convalescent COVID-19 were collected in the United States, Italy and Spain.

In the original analysis: Cell counts per sample came from amplifying reference gene primers. Assay: immunoSEQ multiplex PCR; the TCRdb copy retains only in-frame clones and omits some. V, J and clone size derive from that table, while D and trimming were established from the DNA sequence. The data show some 450,000 clones, with around nine tenths seen just once and 0.8% to 0.85% held by the top ten. Seattle patients were enrolled while actively infected and followed longitudinally. V was shortened by 1 base and J by 5 bases, with 4 bases between the two germline ends. The CDR3 spans 12 residues. Germline V gene data show CDR1 as SEHNR and CDR2 as FQNEAQ (reference sequence).

Sequencing was carried out using peripheral blood. The sequence derives from a man younger than 35 with COVID-19, enrolled during active disease. The chain combines TRBV7-9 with TRBJ2-3, with no clear D. CDR3 amino acids: CASSLGVDTQYF. The DNA for the CDR3 is TGTGCCAGCAGCTTAGGAGTAGATACGCAGTATTTT.